This T cell receptor beta chain was found in a study of T cells in Graves' hyperthyroidism and ophthalmopathy (dated by TCRdb to the late 2010s). Looking at the study overall: Peripheral blood was sampled at the time of initial diagnosis, prior to any treatment. To identify TCR V-J signatures that set the groups apart, the researchers used a discovery cohort of 100 patients, made up of 43 with Graves' ophthalmopathy and about 60 with stable Graves' hyperthyroidism. The paper reports TCR Vbeta CDR3 sequencing of some 140 peripheral blood samples: some 41 ophthalmopathy, fewer than 85 hyperthyroidism and around 17 progressor patients. The study also compared thyroid tissue and blood T-cell repertoires from several Graves' hyperthyroidism patients. After blood sampling, hyperthyroidism patients were treated with methimazole at a starting dose of 30 mg daily, and ophthalmopathy patients were treated with high-dose intravenous methylprednisolone. For training and testing, the roughly 93 patients in the discovery cohort were randomly divided in a 7:3 ratio. Whether ophthalmopathy could be predicted prospectively was tested in an independent validation cohort made up of roughly 19 hyperthyroidism patients plus 17 patients who later progressed to ophthalmopathy.

With respect to this clonotype: Its antigen has not been determined. No clone much larger than this one lies a single base away; base qualities are absent.

Amplification of TCR beta CDR3 regions was carried out from RNA transcripts. For the first round of RT-PCR on the TCR CDR3, the HTBI primer set was used together with the Qiagen OneStep RT-PCR kit. Libraries were constructed in a second round of multiplex PCR, after which size selection and purification were carried out. Sequencing of the libraries was done on an Illumina HiSeq2000 using paired-end 100 bp reads. In the paper's pipeline: SOAPnuke was used to process the raw data, throwing out any read that contained adapters or uncalled bases, had a mean Phred below 15, or lacked an exact constant-primer or identifier match. COPE v1.2.5 was used to merge the high-quality paired reads, and each unique nucleotide sequence was defined as a clonotype. Clonotypes were aligned to IMGT TRBV, TRBD and TRBJ reference segments using MiTCR v1.1. Analysis was restricted to V-J combinations with a frequency above 0.0001, which covered roughly 99% of repertoires. A TCS score was defined as the ratio of F50 (clonal expansion) to E x V (chaos), with BLOSUM62-based TCRdist applied between CDR3 peptides within each V-J. Welch's t-statistics and random forest reduced around 520 V-J features to about 12, which were used in a naive Bayes classifier (R e1071). The raw public data were reprocessed by TCRdb itself: fastp quality trimming at Q25, MiXCR clonotype calling, in-frame beta chains only. Each record represents a unique CDR3 protein, reported with the most common genes and DNA among its rows. TCRdb's processing, not the authors' own work, is the source of the V and J calls. The sample table holds about 610,000 distinct CDR3 sequences, of which 16% were seen once. The ten largest account for approximately 3.5% of the sample.

Summary of the overall study and its limitations: In cross-validation, a model built on a 13 V-J signature told ophthalmopathy apart from stable hyperthyroidism with just under 90% sensitivity and roughly 81% specificity, and in testing the same model reached 80%/75%. Sample size was not statistically predetermined, and blinding of investigators to group allocation was not performed. In validation, the model predicted progression to ophthalmopathy with about 71% sensitivity and approximately 74% specificity, a median of around 6.6 months before onset. Most expanded thyroid clonotypes (frequency above 0.001) were also detected in blood, suggesting blood repertoires may reflect thyroid immune responses.

Moderately to severely active disease, a Clinical Activity Score of at least 3, a NOSPECS grade of at least 4, and a duration under 3 months were present in ophthalmopathy patients. Exclusion was applied to patients with uncontrolled infections, other autoimmune diseases, pregnancy or lactation. Clinical symptoms, serum thyroxine and TRAb, thyroid ultrasound, and orbital computed tomography formed the basis for the diagnoses. PBMCs were isolated from 7.5 to 10 ml of fresh peripheral blood by Ficoll-Paque density gradient centrifugation. Total RNA was extracted using Trizol reagent, and RNA quality was assessed on an Agilent 2100 Bioanalyzer. Sequenced material: blood. This TCR came from a middle-aged woman with Graves' ophthalmopathy.

At the DNA level, the sequence is TGCAGTGCTAGAGGCTCGGCAGGAACCGGGGAGCTGTTTTTT. Its translation is CSARGSAGTGELFF. Recombination connected TRBV20-1 to TRBJ2-2, with the D gene too uncertain to name. The V end loses 1 base and the J end loses 5 bases, and a stretch of 11 bases separates them. Including cysteine and phenylalanine, the CDR3 has 14 amino acids. CDR3 DNA only is kept here, 42 bases in frame from base 1. CDR1 DFQATT and CDR2 SNEGSKA were looked up in the germline V gene (reference sequence).